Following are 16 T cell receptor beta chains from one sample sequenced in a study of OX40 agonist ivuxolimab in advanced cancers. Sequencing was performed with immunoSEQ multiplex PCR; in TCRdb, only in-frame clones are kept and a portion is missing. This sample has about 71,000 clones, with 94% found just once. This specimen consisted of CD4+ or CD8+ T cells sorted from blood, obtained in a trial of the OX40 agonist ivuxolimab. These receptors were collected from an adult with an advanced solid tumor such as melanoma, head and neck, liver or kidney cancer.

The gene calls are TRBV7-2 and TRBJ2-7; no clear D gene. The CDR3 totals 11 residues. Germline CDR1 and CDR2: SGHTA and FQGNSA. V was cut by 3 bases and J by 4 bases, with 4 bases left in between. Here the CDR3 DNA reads TGTGCCAGCAGCTTCTCATACGAGCAGTACTTC. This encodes CASSFSYEQYF.

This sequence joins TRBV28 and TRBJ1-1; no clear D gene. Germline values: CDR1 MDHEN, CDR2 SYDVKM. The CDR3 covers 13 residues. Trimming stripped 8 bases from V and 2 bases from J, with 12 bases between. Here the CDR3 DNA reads TGTGCCAGCGGTCAGGAGTTCAACACTGAAGCTTTCTTT. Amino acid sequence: CASGQEFNTEAFF.

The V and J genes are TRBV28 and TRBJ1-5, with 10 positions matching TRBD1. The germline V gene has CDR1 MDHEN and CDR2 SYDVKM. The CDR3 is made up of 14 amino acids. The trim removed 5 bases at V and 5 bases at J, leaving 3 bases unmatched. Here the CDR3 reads CASSPGTGDQPQHF. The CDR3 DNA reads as TGTGCCAGCAGTCCTGGGACAGGGGATCAGCCCCAGCATTTT. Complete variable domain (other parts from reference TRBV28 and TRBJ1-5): DVKVTQSSRYLVKRTGEKVFLECVQDMDHENMFWYRQDPGLGLRLIYFSYDVKMKEKGDIPEGYSVSREKKERFSLILESASTNQTSMYLCASSPGTGDQPQHFGDGTRLSIL.

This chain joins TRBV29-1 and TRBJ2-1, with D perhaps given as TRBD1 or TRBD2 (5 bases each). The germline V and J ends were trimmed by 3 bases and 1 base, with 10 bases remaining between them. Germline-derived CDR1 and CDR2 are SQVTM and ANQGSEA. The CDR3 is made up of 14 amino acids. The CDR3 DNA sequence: TGCAGCGTTGAGCCCGGGGCTTCCTACAATGAGCAGTTCTTC. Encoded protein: CSVEPGASYNEQFF.

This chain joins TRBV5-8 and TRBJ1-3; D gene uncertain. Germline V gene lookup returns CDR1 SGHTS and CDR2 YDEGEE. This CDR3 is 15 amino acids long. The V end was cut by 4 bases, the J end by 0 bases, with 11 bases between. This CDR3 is CASSIVPRSGNTIYF. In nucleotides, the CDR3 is TGTGCCAGCAGCATCGTTCCTCGCTCTGGAAACACCATATATTTT.

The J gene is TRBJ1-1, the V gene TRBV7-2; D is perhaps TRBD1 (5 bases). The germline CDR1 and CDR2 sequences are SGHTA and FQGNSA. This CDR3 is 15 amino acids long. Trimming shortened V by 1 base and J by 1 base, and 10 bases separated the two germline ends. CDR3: CASSLDLGGNTEAFF. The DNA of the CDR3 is TGTGCCAGCAGCTTAGACCTCGGGGGGAACACTGAAGCTTTCTTT.

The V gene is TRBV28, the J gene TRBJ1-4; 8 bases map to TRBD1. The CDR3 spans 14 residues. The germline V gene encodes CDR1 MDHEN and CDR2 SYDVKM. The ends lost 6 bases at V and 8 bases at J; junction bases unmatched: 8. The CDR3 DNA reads TGTGCCAGCAGCCCCAGGGGGCTTGGGGAAAAACTGTTTTTT. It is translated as CASSPRGLGEKLFF.

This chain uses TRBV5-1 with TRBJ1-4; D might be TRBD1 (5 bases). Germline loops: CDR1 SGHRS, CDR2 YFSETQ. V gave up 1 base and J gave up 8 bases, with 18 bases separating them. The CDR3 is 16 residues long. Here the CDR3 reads CASSLSELPGGEKLFF. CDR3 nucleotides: TGCGCCAGCAGCTTGTCAGAGCTCCCTGGGGGAGAAAAACTGTTTTTT.

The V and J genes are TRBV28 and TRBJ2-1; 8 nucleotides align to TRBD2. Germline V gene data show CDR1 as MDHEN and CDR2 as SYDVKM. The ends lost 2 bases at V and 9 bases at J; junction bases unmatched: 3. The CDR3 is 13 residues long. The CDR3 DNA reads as TGTGCCAGCAGTTTACGGGGGGGCGCTGAGCAGTTCTTC. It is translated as CASSLRGGAEQFF.

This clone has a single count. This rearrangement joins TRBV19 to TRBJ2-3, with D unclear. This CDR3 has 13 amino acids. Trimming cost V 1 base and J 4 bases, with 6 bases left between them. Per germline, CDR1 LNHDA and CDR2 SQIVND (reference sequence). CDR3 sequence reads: CASSIGAADTQYF. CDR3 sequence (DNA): TGTGCCAGTAGTATAGGGGCCGCAGATACGCAGTATTTT. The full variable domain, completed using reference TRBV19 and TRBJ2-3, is DGGITQSPKYLFRKEGQNVTLSCEQNLNHDAMYWYRQDPGQGLRLIYYSQIVNDFQKGDIAEGYSVSREKKESFPLTVTSAQKNPTAFYLCASSIGAADTQYFGPGTRLTVL.

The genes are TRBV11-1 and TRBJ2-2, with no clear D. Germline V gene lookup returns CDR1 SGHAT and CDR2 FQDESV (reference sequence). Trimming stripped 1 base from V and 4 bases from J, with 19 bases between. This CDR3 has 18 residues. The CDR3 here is CASSLVGPGQGVTGELFF. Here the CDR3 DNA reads TGTGCCAGCAGCTTAGTTGGTCCGGGTCAAGGTGTCACCGGGGAGCTGTTTTTT.

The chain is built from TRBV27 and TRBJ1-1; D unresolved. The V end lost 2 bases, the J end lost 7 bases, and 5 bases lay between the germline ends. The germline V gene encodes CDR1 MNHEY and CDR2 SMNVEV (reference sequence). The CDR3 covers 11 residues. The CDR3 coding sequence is TGTGCCAGCAGTTTAGGGGATGAAGCTTTCTTT. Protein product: CASSLGDEAFF.

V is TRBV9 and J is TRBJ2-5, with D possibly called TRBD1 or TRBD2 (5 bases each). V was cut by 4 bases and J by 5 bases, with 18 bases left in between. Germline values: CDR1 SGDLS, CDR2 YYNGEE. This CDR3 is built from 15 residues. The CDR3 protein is CASSSAGTPRETQYF. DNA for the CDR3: TGTGCCAGCAGCTCCGCCGGGACCCCCCGGGAGACCCAGTACTTC.

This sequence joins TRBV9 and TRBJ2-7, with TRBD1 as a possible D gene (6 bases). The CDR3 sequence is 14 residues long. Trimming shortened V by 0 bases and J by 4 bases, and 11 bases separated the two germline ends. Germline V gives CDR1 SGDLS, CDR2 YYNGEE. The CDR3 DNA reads TGTGCCAGCAGCGTAGGCTGGGGGCGTTACGAGCAGTACTTC. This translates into CASSVGWGRYEQYF.

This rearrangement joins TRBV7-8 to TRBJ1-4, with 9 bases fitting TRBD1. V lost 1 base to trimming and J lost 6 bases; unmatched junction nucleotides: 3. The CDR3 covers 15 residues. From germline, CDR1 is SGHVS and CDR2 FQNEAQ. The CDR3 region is CASSLGDRVHEKLFF. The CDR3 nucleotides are TGTGCCAGCAGCTTAGGGGACAGGGTTCATGAAAAACTGTTTTTT.

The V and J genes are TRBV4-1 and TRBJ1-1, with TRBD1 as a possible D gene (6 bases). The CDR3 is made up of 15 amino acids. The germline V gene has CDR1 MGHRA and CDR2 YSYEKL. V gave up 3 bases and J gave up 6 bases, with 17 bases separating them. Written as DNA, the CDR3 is TGCGCCAGCAGCCATCTCACAGGGTTTTCTCCTGAAGCTTTCTTT. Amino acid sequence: CASSHLTGFSPEAFF.